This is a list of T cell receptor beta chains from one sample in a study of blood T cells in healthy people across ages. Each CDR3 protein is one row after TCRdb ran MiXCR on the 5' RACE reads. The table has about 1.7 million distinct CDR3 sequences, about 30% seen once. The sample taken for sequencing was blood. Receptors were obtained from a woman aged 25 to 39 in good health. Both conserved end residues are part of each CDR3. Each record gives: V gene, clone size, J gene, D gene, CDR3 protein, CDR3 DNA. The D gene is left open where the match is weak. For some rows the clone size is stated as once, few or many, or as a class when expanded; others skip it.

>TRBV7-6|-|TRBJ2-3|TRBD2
CASTILPGLAGDTQYF
TGTGCCAGCACCATCCTTCCGGGACTAGCGGGAGATACGCAGTATTTT
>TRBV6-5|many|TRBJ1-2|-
CASSYRPNYGYTF
TGTGCCAGCAGTTACCGACCTAACTATGGCTACACCTTC
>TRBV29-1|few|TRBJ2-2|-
CSGWEVGELFF
TGCAGCGGGTGGGAGGTCGGGGAGCTGTTTTTT
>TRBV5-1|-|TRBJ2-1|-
CASSPNGGGRGETQFF
TGCGCCAGCAGCCCCAATGGAGGGGGGCGAGGAGAGACCCAGTTCTTC
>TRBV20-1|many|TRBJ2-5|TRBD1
CSASSRTGGQETQYF
TGCAGTGCCAGTAGCCGAACAGGGGGCCAAGAGACCCAGTACTTC
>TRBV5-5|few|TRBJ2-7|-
CASSLFAGGALYEQYF
TGTGCCAGCAGCTTGTTTGCCGGGGGAGCCCTCTACGAGCAGTACTTC
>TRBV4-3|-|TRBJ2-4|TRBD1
CANSPGQGAGEQYF
TGCGCCAACAGCCCAGGACAGGGGGCGGGAGAGCAGTACTTC
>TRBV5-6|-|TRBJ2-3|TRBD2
CASSFRLAGGFADTQYF
TGTGCCAGCAGCTTCCGACTAGCGGGAGGGTTCGCAGATACGCAGTATTTT
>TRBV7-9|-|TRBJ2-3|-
CASSFYPGSTDTQYF
TGTGCCAGCAGCTTTTACCCGGGGAGCACAGATACGCAGTATTTT
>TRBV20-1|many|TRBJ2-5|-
CSARAGSETQYF
TGCAGTGCTAGAGCAGGGTCGGAGACCCAGTACTTC
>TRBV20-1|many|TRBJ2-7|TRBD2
CSALGTRSSYEQYF
TGCAGTGCCCTTGGGACTAGAAGCTCCTACGAGCAGTACTTC
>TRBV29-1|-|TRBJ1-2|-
CSVGPGTRYGYTF
TGCAGCGTCGGCCCCGGGACTCGCTATGGCTACACCTTC
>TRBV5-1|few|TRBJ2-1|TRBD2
CASSRTGGALHEQFF
TGCGCCAGCAGCCGTACCGGGGGGGCCTTACATGAGCAGTTCTTC
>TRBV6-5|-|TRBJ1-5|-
CASNPDSYSNQPQHF
TGTGCCAGCAACCCCGACAGTTATAGCAATCAGCCCCAGCATTTT
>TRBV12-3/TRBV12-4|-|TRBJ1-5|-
CASSLFLYGPQHF
TGTGCCAGCAGTTTGTTCCTATATGGGCCCCAGCATTTT
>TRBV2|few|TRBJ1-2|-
CASSEMGGSGYTF
TGTGCCAGCAGTGAAATGGGTGGGAGTGGCTACACCTTC
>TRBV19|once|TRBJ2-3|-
CASSISRGRGDTQYF
TGTGCCAGTAGTATATCCCGGGGGCGCGGGGATACGCAGTATTTT
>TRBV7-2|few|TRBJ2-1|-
CASSPFRGQETQFF
TGTGCCAGCAGCCCCTTTAGGGGACAAGAGACCCAGTTCTTC
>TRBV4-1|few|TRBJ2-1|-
CASSPFDGGRHNEQFF
TGCGCCAGCAGCCCCTTCGACGGGGGGCGACACAATGAGCAGTTCTTC
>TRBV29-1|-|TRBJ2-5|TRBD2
CSVAGPLAGGRETQYF
TGCAGCGTTGCGGGTCCCCTAGCGGGGGGGCGAGAGACCCAGTACTTC
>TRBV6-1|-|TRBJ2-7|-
CASKLPKFPYEQYF
TGTGCCAGCAAGCTTCCGAAGTTCCCTTACGAGCAGTACTTC
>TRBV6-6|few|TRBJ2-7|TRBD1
CASSYTGQGYEQYF
TGTGCCAGCAGTTACACAGGACAGGGTTACGAGCAGTACTTC
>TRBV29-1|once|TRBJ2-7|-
CSVEVQSSPYEQYF
TGCAGCGTTGAGGTACAGAGTTCCCCCTACGAGCAGTACTTC
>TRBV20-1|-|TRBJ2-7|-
CSARNVREVYEQYF
TGCAGTGCTAGAAACGTCAGGGAGGTCTACGAGCAGTACTTC
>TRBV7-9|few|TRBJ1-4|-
CASSQELVREKLFF
TGTGCCAGCAGCCAAGAGTTAGTTAGGGAAAAACTGTTTTTT
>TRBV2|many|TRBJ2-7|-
CASSEFRSQSYEQYF
TGTGCCAGCAGTGAATTCCGTAGCCAGTCCTACGAGCAGTACTTC
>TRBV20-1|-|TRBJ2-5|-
CSARDHGSGTQYF
TGCAGTGCTAGAGATCATGGCAGCGGGACCCAGTACTTC
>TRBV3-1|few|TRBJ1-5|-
CASSHSYSNQPQHF
TGTGCCAGCAGCCATAGTTATAGCAATCAGCCCCAGCATTTT
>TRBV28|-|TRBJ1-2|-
CASSFDTGARGGYTF
TGTGCCAGCAGTTTTGATACTGGGGCGAGAGGCGGCTACACCTTC
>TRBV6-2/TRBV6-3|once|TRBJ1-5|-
CATLRDAYNQPQHF
TGTGCCACGCTCCGGGACGCCTACAATCAGCCCCAGCATTTT
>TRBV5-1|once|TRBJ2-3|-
CVSSLLGDTQYF
TGCGTCAGCAGCTTGCTGGGAGATACGCAGTATTTT
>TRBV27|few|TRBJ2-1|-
CASSSLRSGEQFF
TGTGCCAGCAGTTCATTAAGGAGCGGTGAGCAGTTCTTC
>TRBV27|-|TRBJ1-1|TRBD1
CASSSPTRDRNTEAFF
TGTGCCAGCAGTTCCCCGACTAGGGACAGGAACACTGAAGCTTTCTTT
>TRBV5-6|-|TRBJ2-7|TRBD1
CASSWGQAGNEQYF
TGTGCCAGCAGCTGGGGACAGGCTGGAAATGAGCAGTACTTC
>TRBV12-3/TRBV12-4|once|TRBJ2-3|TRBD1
CASSQGAGTDMEYF
TGTGCCAGCAGTCAGGGGGCAGGCACAGATATGGAGTATTTT
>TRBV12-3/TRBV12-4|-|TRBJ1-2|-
CASSLVRAVYGYTF
TGTGCCAGCAGTTTAGTTAGGGCAGTCTATGGCTACACCTTC
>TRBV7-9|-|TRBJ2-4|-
CASSPADYGQYF
TGTGCCAGCAGCCCAGCTGATTACGGGCAGTACTTC
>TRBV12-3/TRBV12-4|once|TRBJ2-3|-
CASRPRRDHTDTQYF
TGTGCCAGCAGGCCTCGCCGGGATCACACAGATACGCAGTATTTT
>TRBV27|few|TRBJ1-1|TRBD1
CASRQASTGAREAFF
TGTGCCAGCAGGCAAGCAAGCACAGGGGCCCGAGAAGCTTTCTTT
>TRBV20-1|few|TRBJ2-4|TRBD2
CSAEGLAGGGHEQYF
TGCAGTGCTGAGGGACTAGCGGGAGGGGGACATGAGCAGTACTTC
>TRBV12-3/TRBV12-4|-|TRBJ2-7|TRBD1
CASSGRDRDRSGEQYF
TGTGCCAGCAGTGGGCGGGACAGGGATAGGTCTGGCGAGCAGTACTTC
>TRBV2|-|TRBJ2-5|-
CASSEVPTRGETQYF
TGTGCCAGCAGTGAAGTCCCCACGAGGGGGGAGACCCAGTACTTC
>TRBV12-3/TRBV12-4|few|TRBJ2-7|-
CASSFGPTGYEQYF
TGTGCCAGCAGTTTTGGCCCCACGGGGTACGAGCAGTACTTC
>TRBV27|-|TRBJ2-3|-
CVSSLGPGEVDTQYF
TGTGTCAGCAGTTTAGGACCGGGGGAGGTGGATACGCAGTATTTT
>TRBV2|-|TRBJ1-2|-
CASSGQHNLYGYTF
TGTGCCAGCAGCGGACAACACAACCTCTATGGCTACACCTTC
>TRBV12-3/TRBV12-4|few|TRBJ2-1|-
CASRGPLSAEQFF
TGTGCCAGCAGGGGACCCCTTTCGGCTGAGCAGTTCTTC
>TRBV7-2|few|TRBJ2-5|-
CASSLDNVETQYF
TGTGCCAGCAGCTTAGACAACGTGGAGACCCAGTACTTC
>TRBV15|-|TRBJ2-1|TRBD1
CAAGFLPGTGVRRGEQFF
TGTGCCGCCGGGTTTCTTCCGGGGACAGGGGTTAGGCGAGGTGAGCAGTTCTTC